This note documents a single TCR beta chain sequence. Repertoires were generated with immunoSEQ multiplex PCR, while TCRdb's copy carries only in-frame clones and drops some. The sample holds 45,000 to 70,000 clones; 80% to 95% are singletons and the top ten take approximately 0.6%. This sample was taken from a study of T cell changes during pregnancy in multiple sclerosis. Between the trimmed V and J ends, which lost 1 base and 4 bases, there was a span of 7 bases. Germline CDR1 and CDR2: SGHVS and FNYEAQ. CDR3 length equals 13 residues. This sequence originates from a female donor with multiple sclerosis, enrolled in a pregnancy study. V and J are TRBV7-6 and TRBJ1-1; D not resolved. The sample was CD4+ T cells from peripheral blood mononuclear cells, taken after pregnancy. CDR3 in DNA: TGTGCCAGCAGCTTAGGAGGGAGCACTGAAGCTTTCTTT. As protein: CASSLGGSTEAFF.